The T cell receptor beta chain described here comes from a study of regulatory T cells in long-lasting Graves disease. About the study: The study enrolled newly diagnosed Graves' patients on antithyroid drugs under 3 months. General observations from the study: The persistent group shared about 2,700 public clonotypes, more than the approximately 930 shared by new patients.

The time point here: newly diagnosed GD, antithyroid drugs for less than 3 months. PBMC-derived RNA was used for the TCR library. About this clonotype: Its matching antigen is unknown.

Building of the TCR beta libraries involved iRepertoire HTBI primers and Arm-PCR of CDR3 regions. TCRdb processed the multiplex PCR reads anew with MiXCR; each CDR3 protein has one entry. The sample gives approximately 400,000 distinct CDR3 sequences, 15% to 18% of which show up once; approximately 21% is in the top ten. This receptor was taken from a female donor with Graves disease. The sequences come from peripheral blood mononuclear cells (PBMCs), collected at new diagnosis, from a patient treated with antithyroid drugs.

CDR3 bases: TGCGCCAGCAGCTCTCTTGGGACAAATGGCGAAAAACTGTTTTTT. Protein: CASSSLGTNGEKLFF. V and J are TRBV5-1 and TRBJ1-4; TRBD1 might be the D (6 bases). The germline CDR1 and CDR2 sequences are SGHRS and YFSETQ. V was trimmed by 3 bases and J by 8 bases, leaving 17 bases between them. The CDR3 has 15 amino acids.